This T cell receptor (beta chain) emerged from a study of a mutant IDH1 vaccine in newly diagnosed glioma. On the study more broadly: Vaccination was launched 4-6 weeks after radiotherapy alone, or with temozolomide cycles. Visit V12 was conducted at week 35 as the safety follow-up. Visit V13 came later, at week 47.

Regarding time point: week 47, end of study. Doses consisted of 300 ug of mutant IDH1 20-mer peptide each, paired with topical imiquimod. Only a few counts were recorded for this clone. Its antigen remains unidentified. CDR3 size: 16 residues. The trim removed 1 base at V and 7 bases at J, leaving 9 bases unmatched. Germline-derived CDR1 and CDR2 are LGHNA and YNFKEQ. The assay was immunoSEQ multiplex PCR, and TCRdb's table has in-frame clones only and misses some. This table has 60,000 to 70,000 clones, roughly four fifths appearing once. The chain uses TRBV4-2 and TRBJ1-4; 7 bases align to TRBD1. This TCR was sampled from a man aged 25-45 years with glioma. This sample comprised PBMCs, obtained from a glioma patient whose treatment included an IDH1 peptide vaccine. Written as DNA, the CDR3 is TGTGCCAGCAGCCAAGGATTCAGAGGGGGCGGTGAAAAACTGTTTTTT. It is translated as CASSQGFRGGGEKLFF.